This TCR beta chain is from a study of metastatic and nonmetastatic thyroid tumors. Study observations and caveats: It was reportedly found that TCR beta diversity was significantly higher in malignant thyroid tumors than in benign nodules, a difference seen in both blood and tumor samples.

Germline loops: CDR1 WNHNN, CDR2 SYGVQD (reference sequence). This CDR3 has 14 residues. Each patient came to thyroid surgery without any prior treatment (of any kind). Regarding this clone: Its antigen is unknown. One end of the junction varies from germline; a read error may be responsible.

Original processing notes: CDR3 differences across clinicopathological groups were used to build a distant-metastasis classifier for papillary thyroid cancer. TCRdb reanalyzed the PCR reads with MiXCR. The V and J calls here are based on TCRdb, not the publication. The sample has tens of thousands of clones, about 16% seen once. The clonotype was recovered from a female donor with papillary thyroid cancer or a benign thyroid nodule (not recorded which). Some clones in this sample may be carry-over from other donors' samples. Sequenced sample: blood. The chain couples TRBV10-1 to TRBJ2-1; the D is unclear. For the CDR3, the DNA is TGCGCCATCAGTGAGTCTAGTTACTACAATGAGCAGTTCTTC. Translated, it gives CAISESSYYNEQFF.